This entry is about one TCR beta chain. Looked up from germline, CDR1 is SGHAT and CDR2 is FQDESV (reference sequence). The V gene lost 4 bases and the J gene lost 2 bases, with 13 bases spanning the gap. The CDR3 totals 15 residues. The source of the sample is a study of blood T cell repertoires in COVID-19. Authors' analysis steps: Reference gene primer amplification yielded estimated nucleated cell counts. Clones were read by immunoSEQ multiplex PCR, and TCRdb kept only the in-frame ones, dropping some. The V and J calls and clone size were taken over from that table, and D and trimming were inferred from the DNA. The sample carries 110,000 to 150,000 clones, almost 80% recorded once.

This receptor was obtained from a man between 50 and 59 years old with active or convalescent COVID-19. The V gene is TRBV11-1, the J gene TRBJ2-3; possibly TRBD2 for D (5 bases). The sequencing sample was made of peripheral blood. The CDR3 DNA is TGTGCCAGCAGCTCGGGGTTCTCAAACACAGATACGCAGTATTTT. Its protein product is CASSSGFSNTDTQYF.